The source of this TCR beta chain is a study of patients and donors after allogeneic stem cell transplantation. Germline V gene data show CDR1 as SGHVS and CDR2 as FQNEAQ. The CDR3 runs 17 residues. Unmatched junction bases numbered 11, after V lost 3 bases and J lost 5 bases. This clonotype was detected a few times. One entry per CDR3 protein results from TCRdb running MiXCR on the RT-PCR reads. This sample has some 880,000 distinct CDR3 sequences; roughly 18% occur once, and the top ten carry about 6%. The sequence came from a human donor who was either an allogeneic HSCT recipient or a stem cell or donor lymphocyte infusion donor (not recorded which). It is not recorded whose cells these are; they may come from a transplant donor. Sequencing used blood, either unsorted or a sorted T cell fraction (not recorded which). The chain couples TRBV7-8 to TRBJ2-2; TRBD1 agrees at 8 bases. The CDR3 region is CASSFARGTGHTGELFF. The CDR3 DNA reads as TGTGCCAGCAGCTTCGCAAGAGGGACAGGTCATACCGGGGAGCTGTTTTTT.